The 4 T cell receptor beta chains below all came from one sample that was sequenced in a study of molecular identifiers for immune sequencing clone quantification. TCRdb reanalysed the PCR reads using MiXCR and keeps one entry per CDR3 protein. The table records roughly 100,000 distinct CDR3 sequences, under 40% of them present only once. Input material: naive CD8+ T cells from blood, with Jurkat cell RNA spiked in. The subset denotes: FACS-sorted CD8+CD4-CCR7+CD45RA+ naive T cells. The receptors were sampled from a human donor in good health. Some libraries in this study had Jurkat cell RNA spiked in.

This clonotype was observed a handful of times. The V and J genes are TRBV3-1 and TRBJ2-5, with D maybe TRBD1 (5 bases). V was trimmed by 0 bases and J by 5 bases, leaving 16 bases between them. CDR1 is LGHDT, CDR2 YNNKEL, per germline (reference sequence). The CDR3 consists of 16 residues. The CDR3 sequence: CASSQEGRKGQETQYF. CDR3 nucleotide sequence: TGTGCCAGCAGCCAAGAGGGGCGCAAGGGTCAGGAGACCCAGTACTTC.

The rearrangement uses TRBV27 and TRBJ2-3; no firm D call. The CDR3 contains 12 residues. Trimming left V 5 bases short and J 3 bases short, with 6 bases between. CDR1 is MNHEY and CDR2 is SMNVEV in the germline V gene (reference sequence). CDR3 amino acids: CASSIGTDTQYF. The CDR3 bases are TGTGCCAGCAGTATTGGGACAGATACGCAGTATTTT.

This clonotype appeared a few times. V is TRBV20-1 and J is TRBJ2-3; D is ambiguous. Deletions cut 5 bases from V and 1 base from J, with 7 bases between. This CDR3 region has 12 residues. Germline V lookup: CDR1 DFQATT, CDR2 SNEGSKA (reference sequence). The CDR3 sequence is CSAPPGTDTQYF. The CDR3 DNA follows: TGCAGTGCTCCCCCGGGCACAGATACGCAGTATTTT.

This clonotype was recorded at least ten times. CDR3 in amino acids: CSASVYGTGQFF. CDR3 coding DNA: TGCAGTGCTAGCGTCTACGGCACTGGGCAGTTCTTC. V and J are TRBV20-1 and TRBJ2-1; no clear D. This CDR3 has 12 residues. The V end lost 3 bases, the J end lost 12 bases, and 15 bases lay between the germline ends. Germline-derived CDR1 and CDR2 are DFQATT and SNEGSKA (reference sequence).